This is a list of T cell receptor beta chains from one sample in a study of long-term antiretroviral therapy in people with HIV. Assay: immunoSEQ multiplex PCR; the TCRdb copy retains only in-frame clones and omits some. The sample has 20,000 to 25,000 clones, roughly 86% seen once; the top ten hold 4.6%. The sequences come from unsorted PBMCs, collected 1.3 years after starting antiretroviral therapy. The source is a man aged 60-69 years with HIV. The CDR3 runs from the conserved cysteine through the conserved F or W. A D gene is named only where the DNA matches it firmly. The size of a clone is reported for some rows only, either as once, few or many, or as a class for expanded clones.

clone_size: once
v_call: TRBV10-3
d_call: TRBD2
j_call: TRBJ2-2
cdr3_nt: TGTGCCATCAGCTTACCCTCCGTCACTAGCGGGAGAACCGGGGAGCTGTTTTTT
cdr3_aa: CAISLPSVTSGRTGELFF

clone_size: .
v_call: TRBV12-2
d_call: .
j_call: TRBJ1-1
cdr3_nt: TGTGCAAGTCGCTCCCCATCAGATGAAGCTTTCTTT
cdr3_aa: CASRSPSDEAFF

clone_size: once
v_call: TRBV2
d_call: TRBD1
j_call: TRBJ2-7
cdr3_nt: TGTGCCAGCAGCGGACAGGACTGGCAGCAGTACTTC
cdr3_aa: CASSGQDWQQYF

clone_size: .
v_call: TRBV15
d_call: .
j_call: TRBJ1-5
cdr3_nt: TGTGCCACCAGTTCAGGTAATCAGCCCCAGCATTTT
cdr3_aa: CATSSGNQPQHF

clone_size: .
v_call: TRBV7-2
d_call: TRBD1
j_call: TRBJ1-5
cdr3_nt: TGTGCCAGCAGCTTAGCGACAGGGAGTCAGCCCCAGCATTTT
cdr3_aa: CASSLATGSQPQHF

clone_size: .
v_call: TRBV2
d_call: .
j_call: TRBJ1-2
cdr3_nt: TGTGCCAGCTGTCGGCAGCAGGGAGACTATGGCTACACCTTC
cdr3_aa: CASCRQQGDYGYTF

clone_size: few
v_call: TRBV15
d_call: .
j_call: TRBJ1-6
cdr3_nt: TGTGCCACCAGCAGAGGTGGAACAAGGCGGGTAAATTCACCCCTCCACTTT
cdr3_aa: CATSRGGTRRVNSPLHF

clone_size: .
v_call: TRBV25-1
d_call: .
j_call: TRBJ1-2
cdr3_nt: TGTGCCAGCAGTGAGGCTTTAGCAGCGGACTATGGCTACACCTTC
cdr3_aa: CASSEALAADYGYTF

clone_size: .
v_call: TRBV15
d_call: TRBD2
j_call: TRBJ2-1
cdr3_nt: TGTGCCACCAGCAGAGATCACACGAGCGGGGGGCGCAATGAGCAGTTCTTC
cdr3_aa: CATSRDHTSGGRNEQFF

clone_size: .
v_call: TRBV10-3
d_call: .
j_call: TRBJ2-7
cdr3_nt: TGTGCCATCAGTGAGTTTGGTCAAGGGGACGAGCAGTACTTC
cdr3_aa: CAISEFGQGDEQYF

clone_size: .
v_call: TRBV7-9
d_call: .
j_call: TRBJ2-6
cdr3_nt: TGTGCCAGCAGGAATACCGACAGCTCTGGGGCCAACGTCCTGACTTTC
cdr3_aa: CASRNTDSSGANVLTF

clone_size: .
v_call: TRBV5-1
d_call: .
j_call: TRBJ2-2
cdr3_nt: TGCGCCAGCAGCTTGGGAGGGCCAGGGTCAACCGGGGAGCTGTTTTTT
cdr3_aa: CASSLGGPGSTGELFF

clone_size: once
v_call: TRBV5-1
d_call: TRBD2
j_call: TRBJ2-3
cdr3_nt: TGCGCCAGCACCCGCGGCCCCAGGGCGGGGGAGACCACTAGCACAGATACGCAGTATTTT
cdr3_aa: CASTRGPRAGETTSTDTQYF

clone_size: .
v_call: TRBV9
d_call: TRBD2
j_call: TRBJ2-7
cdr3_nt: TGTGCCAGCAGCCCCGGGACTAGCGGTGCCTACGAGCAGTACTTC
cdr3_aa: CASSPGTSGAYEQYF

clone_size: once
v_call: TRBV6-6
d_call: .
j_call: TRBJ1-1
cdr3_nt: TGTGCCAGCAGTTACTCCCGTAACACTGAAGCTTTCTTT
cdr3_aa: CASSYSRNTEAFF

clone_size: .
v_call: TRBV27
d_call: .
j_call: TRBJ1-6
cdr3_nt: TGTGCCAGCAGTCAGGGACCGGGCTCCTATAATTCACCCCTCCACTTT
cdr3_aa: CASSQGPGSYNSPLHF

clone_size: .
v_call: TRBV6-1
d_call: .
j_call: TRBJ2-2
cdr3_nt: TGTGCCAGCAGTGAAGCCGCAGGGAAAGGCACCGGGGAGCTGTTTTTT
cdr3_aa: CASSEAAGKGTGELFF

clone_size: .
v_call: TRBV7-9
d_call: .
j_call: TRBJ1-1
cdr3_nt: TGTGCCAGCAGCTACATGACGGTAATGAACACTGAAGCTTTCTTT
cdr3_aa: CASSYMTVMNTEAFF

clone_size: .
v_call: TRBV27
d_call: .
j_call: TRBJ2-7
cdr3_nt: TGTGCCAGCAGTTTATCGATCGGGGCAGGGGACCGGGAGCAGTACTTC
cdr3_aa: CASSLSIGAGDREQYF

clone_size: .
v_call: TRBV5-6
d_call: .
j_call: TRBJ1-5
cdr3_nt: TGTGCCAGCAGCAGGGAATACGGTCAGCCCCAGCATTTT
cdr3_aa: CASSREYGQPQHF

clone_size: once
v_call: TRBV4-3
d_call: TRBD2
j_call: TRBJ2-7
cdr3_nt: TGCGCCAGCAGCCAAATCGGCGGGGGGGCATACGAGCAGTACTTC
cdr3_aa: CASSQIGGGAYEQYF

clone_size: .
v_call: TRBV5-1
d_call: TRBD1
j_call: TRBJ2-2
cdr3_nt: TGCGCCAGCAGCTTGGAACAGGGGGCCGGGGAGCTGTTTTTT
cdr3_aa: CASSLEQGAGELFF

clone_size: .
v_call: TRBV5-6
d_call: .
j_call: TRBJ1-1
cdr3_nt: TGTGCCAGCAGCCGGGCGGGGGTTATGAACACTGAAGCTTTCTTT
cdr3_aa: CASSRAGVMNTEAFF

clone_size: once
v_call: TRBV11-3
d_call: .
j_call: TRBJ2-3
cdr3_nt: TGTGCCAGCAGTCGGGGCCTTACGCAGTATTTT
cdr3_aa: CASSRGLTQYF

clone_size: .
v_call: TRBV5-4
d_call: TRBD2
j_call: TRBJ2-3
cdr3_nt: TGTGCCAGCAGCTTAGCGGGAGTCGAGAATACGCAGTATTTT
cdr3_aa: CASSLAGVENTQYF

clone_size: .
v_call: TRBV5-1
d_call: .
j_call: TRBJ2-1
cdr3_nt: TGCGCCAGCAGCTTGGGCGGTAGCACCTACAATGAGCAGTTCTTC
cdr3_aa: CASSLGGSTYNEQFF

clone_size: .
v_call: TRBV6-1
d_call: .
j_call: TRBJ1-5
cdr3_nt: TGTGCCAGCAAGATGGTGGGGGTGTTAAATCAGCCCCAGCATTTT
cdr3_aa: CASKMVGVLNQPQHF

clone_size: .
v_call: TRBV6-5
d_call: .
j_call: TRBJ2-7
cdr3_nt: TGTGCCAGCAGTTACTCTACGGACAGAGTATACGAGCAGTACTTC
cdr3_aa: CASSYSTDRVYEQYF

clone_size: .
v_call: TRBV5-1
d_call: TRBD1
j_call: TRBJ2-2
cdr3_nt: TGCGCCAGCAGCTTGGAGGGACAGCCCGGGGAGCTGTTTTTT
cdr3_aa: CASSLEGQPGELFF

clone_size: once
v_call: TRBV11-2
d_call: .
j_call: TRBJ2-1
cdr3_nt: TGTGCCAGCAGCTTACGTCTCAATGAGCAGTTCTTC
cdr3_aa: CASSLRLNEQFF

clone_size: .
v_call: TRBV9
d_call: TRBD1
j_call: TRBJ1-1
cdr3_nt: TGTGCCAGCAGCTCCGGGGACAGGGGAAATATGAACACTGAAGCTTTCTTT
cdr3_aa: CASSSGDRGNMNTEAFF